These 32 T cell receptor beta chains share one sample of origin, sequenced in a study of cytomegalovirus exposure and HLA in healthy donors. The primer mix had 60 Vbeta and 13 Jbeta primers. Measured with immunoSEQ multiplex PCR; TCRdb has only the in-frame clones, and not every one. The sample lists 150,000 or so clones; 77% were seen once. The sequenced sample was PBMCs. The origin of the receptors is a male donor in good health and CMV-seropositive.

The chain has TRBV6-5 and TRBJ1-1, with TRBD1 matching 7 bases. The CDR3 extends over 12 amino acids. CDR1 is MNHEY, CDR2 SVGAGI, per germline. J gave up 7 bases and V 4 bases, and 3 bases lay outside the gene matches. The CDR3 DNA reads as TGTGCCAGCAGTTCCCACAGGGGTGAAGCTTTCTTT. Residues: CASSSHRGEAFF.

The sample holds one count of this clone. CDR3 coding DNA: TGTGCCAGTAGTATCCCCAGGGCATCCTACAATGAGCAGTTCTTC. It translates to CASSIPRASYNEQFF. The chain is built from TRBV19 and TRBJ2-1, with D perhaps TRBD1 (5 bases). V gave up 3 bases and J gave up 1 base, with 10 bases separating them. The CDR3 is made up of 15 amino acids. The germline V gene encodes CDR1 LNHDA and CDR2 SQIVND (reference sequence).

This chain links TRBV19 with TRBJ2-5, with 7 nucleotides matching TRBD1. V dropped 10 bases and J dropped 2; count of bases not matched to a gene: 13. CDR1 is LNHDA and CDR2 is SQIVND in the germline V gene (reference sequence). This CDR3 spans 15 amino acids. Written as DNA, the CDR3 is TGTGCCACTACAATGACAGGGCTGGGGCAAGAGACCCAGTACTTC. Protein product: CATTMTGLGQETQYF.

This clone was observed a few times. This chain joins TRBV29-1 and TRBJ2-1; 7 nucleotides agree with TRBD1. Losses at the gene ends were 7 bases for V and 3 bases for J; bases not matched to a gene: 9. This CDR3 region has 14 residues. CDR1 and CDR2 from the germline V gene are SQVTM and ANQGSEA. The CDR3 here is CSAPTGAFYNEQFF. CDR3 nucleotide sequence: TGCAGCGCCCCAACAGGGGCCTTCTACAATGAGCAGTTCTTC.

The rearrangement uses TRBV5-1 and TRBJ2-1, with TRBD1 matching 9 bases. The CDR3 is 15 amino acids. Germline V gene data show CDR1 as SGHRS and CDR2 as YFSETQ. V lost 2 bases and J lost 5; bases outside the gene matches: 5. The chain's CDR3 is CASSLRGQGDNEQFF. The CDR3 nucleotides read TGCGCCAGCAGCTTAAGGGGACAGGGTGACAATGAGCAGTTCTTC.

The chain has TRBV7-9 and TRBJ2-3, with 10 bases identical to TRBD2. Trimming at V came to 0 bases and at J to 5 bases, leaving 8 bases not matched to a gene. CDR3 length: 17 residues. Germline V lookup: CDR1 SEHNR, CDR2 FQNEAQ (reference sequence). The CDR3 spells CASSLARASGSVDTQYF. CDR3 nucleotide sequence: TGTGCCAGCAGCTTAGCCAGGGCTAGCGGGAGTGTAGATACGCAGTATTTT.

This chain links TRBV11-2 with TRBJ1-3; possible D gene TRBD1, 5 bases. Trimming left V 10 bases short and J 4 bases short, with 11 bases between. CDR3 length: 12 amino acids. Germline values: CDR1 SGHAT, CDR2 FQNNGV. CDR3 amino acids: CATKGIGNTIYF. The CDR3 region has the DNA TGTGCCACCAAGGGGATCGGAAACACCATATATTTT.

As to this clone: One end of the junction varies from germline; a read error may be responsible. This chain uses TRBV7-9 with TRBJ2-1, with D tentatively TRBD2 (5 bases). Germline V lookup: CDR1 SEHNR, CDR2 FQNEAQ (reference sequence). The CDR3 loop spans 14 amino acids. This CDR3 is CSSGQSSSYNEQFF. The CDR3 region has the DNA TGTTCCAGCGGTCAATCCAGCTCCTACAATGAGCAGTTCTTC.

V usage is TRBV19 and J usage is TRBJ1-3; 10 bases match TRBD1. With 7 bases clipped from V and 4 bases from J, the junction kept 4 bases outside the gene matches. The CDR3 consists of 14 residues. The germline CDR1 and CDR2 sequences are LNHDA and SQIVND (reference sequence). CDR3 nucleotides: TGTGCCAGTAATGACAGGGGGCGCGGAAACACCATATATTTT. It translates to CASNDRGRGNTIYF.

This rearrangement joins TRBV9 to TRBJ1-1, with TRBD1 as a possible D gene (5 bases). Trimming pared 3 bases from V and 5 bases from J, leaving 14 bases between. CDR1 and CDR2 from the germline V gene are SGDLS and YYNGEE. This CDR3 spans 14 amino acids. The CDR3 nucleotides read TGTGCCAGCAGCGGTCCCGGCGGGGGTACTGAAGCTTTCTTT. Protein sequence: CASSGPGGGTEAFF.

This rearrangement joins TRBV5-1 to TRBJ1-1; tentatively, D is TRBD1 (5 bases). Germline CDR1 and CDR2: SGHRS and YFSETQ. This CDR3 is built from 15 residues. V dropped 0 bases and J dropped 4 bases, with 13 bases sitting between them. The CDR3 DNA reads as TGCGCCAGCAGCTTGGGAAGGGCAGGGATCACTGAAGCTTTCTTT. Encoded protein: CASSLGRAGITEAFF.

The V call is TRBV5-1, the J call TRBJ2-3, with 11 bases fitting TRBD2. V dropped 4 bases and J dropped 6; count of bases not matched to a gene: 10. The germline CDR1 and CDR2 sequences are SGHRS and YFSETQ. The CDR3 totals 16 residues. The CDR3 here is CASSPNLAGGGDTQYF. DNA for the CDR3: TGCGCCAGCAGCCCGAACCTAGCGGGGGGCGGGGATACGCAGTATTTT.

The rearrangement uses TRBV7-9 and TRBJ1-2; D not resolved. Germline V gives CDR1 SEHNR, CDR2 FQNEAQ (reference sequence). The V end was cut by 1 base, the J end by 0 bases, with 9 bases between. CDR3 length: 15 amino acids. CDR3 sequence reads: CASSLGAIPNYGYTF. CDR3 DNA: TGTGCCAGCAGCTTAGGAGCCATACCTAACTATGGCTACACCTTC.

The CDR3: CASRPPGQGSSPLHF. Written as DNA, the CDR3 is TGTGCCAGCAGGCCCCCGGGACAGGGGTCTTCACCCCTCCACTTT. The V gene is TRBV6-1, the J gene TRBJ1-6; 10 bases match TRBD1. This CDR3 region has 15 residues. Per the germline V gene, CDR1 is MNHNS and CDR2 is SASEGT. Unmatched junction bases numbered 8, after V lost 6 bases and J lost 9 bases.

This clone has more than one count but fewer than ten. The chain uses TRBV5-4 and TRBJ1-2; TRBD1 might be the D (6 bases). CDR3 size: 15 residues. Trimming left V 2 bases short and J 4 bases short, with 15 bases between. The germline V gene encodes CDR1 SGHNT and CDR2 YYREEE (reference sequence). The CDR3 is CASSLPQGGIYGYTF. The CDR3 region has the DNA TGTGCCAGCAGCTTACCACAGGGTGGGATCTATGGCTACACCTTC.

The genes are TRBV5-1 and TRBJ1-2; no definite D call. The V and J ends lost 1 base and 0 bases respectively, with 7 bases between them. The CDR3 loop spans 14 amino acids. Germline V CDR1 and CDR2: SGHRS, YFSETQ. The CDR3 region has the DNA TGCGCCAGCAGCTTGAGTCCGGCTAACTATGGCTACACCTTC. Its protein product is CASSLSPANYGYTF.

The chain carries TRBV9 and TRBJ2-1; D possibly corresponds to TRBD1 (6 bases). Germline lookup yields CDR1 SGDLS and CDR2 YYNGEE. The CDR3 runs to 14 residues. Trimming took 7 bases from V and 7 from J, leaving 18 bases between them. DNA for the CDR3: TGTGCCAGCGGCTGGGGGCAGGGTTATAATGAGCAGTTCTTC. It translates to CASGWGQGYNEQFF.

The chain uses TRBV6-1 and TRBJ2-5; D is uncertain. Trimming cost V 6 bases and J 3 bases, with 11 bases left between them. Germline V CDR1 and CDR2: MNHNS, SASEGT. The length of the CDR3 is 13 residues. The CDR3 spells CASRVGSEETQYF. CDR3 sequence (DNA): TGTGCCAGCAGAGTAGGCAGCGAAGAGACCCAGTACTTC.

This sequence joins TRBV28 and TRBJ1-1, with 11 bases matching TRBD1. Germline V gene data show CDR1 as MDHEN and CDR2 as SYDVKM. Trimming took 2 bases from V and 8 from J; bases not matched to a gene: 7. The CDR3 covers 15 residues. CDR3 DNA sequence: TGTGCCAGCAGTTTACACGGACAGGGGGCAGCGGAAGCTTTCTTT. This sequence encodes CASSLHGQGAAEAFF.

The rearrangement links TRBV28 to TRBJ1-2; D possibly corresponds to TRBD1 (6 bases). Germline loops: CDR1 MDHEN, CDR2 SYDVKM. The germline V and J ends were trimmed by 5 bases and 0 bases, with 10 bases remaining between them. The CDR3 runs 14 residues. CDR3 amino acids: CASSVTGSNYGYTF. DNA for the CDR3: TGTGCCAGCAGTGTGACAGGCTCTAACTATGGCTACACCTTC.

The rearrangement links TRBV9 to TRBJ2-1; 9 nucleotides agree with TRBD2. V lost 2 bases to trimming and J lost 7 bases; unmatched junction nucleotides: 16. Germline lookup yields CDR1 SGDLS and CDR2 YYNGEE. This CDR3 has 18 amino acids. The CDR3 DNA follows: TGTGCCAGCAGCGTGGGATTAGCGGGAGTTCGTTGGAGTAATGAGCAGTTCTTC. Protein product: CASSVGLAGVRWSNEQFF.

The CDR3 region has the DNA TGTGCCTGGAGTAGAGGCGGGGAGCTGTTTTTT. Protein: CAWSRGGELFF. The V call is TRBV30, the J call TRBJ2-2; no clear D gene. Trimming removed 2 bases from V and 7 bases from J, with 5 bases in between. The CDR3 contains 11 residues. CDR1 is GTSNPN and CDR2 is SVGIG in the germline V gene (reference sequence).

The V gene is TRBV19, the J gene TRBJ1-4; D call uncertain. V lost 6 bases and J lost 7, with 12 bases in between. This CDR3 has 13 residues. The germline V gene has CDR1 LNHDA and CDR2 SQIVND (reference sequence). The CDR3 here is CASSPGLGEKLFF. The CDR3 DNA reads TGTGCCAGTAGCCCAGGACTCGGTGAAAAACTGTTTTTT.

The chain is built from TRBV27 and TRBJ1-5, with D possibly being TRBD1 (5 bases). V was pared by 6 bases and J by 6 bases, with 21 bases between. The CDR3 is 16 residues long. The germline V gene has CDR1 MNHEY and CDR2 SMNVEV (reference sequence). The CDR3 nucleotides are TGTGCCAGCAGCCCCATCCGCCCAGGGTCTACTCAGCCCCAGCATTTT. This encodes CASSPIRPGSTQPQHF.

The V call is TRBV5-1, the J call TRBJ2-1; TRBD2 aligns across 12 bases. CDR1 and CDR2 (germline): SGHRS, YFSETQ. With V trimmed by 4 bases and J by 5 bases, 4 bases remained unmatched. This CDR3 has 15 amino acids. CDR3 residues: CASSPLAGGDNEQFF. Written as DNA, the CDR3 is TGCGCCAGCAGCCCTCTAGCGGGAGGGGACAATGAGCAGTTCTTC.

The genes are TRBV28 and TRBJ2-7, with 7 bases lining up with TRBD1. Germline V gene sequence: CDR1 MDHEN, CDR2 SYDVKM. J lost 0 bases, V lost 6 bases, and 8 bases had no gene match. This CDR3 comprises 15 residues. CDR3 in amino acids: CASRTPGTVSYEQYF. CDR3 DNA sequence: TGTGCCAGCAGAACCCCCGGGACAGTCTCCTACGAGCAGTACTTC. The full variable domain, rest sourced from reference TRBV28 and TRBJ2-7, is DVKVTQSSRYLVKRTGEKVFLECVQDMDHENMFWYRQDPGLGLRLIYFSYDVKMKEKGDIPEGYSVSREKKERFSLILESASTNQTSMYLCASRTPGTVSYEQYFGPGTRLTVT.

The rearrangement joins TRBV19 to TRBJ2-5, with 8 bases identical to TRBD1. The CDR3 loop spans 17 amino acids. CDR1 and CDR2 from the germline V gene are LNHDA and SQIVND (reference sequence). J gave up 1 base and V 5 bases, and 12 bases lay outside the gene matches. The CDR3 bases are TGTGCCAGTAGTCTTACCTTAGAGACAGGGGCCCAAGAGACCCAGTACTTC. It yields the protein CASSLTLETGAQETQYF.

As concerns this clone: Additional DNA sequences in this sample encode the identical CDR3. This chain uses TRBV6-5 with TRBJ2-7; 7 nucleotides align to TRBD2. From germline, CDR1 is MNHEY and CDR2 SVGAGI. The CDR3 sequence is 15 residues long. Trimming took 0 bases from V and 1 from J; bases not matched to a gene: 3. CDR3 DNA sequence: TGTGCCAGCAGTTACTCTGCGGGAGAATCCTACGAGCAGTACTTC. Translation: CASSYSAGESYEQYF.

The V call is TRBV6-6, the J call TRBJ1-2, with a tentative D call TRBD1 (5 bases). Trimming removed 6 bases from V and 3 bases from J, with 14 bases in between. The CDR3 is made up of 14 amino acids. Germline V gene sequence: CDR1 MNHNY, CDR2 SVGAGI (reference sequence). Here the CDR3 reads CASSPEGIYYGYTF. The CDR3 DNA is TGTGCCAGCAGCCCGGAGGGGATTTACTATGGCTACACCTTC.

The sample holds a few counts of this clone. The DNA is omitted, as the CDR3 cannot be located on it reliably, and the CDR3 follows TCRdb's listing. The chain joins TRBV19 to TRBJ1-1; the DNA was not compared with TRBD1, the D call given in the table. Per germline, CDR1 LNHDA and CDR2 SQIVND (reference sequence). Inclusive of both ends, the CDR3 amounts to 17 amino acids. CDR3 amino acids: CASSTFAQGSGVTEAFF.

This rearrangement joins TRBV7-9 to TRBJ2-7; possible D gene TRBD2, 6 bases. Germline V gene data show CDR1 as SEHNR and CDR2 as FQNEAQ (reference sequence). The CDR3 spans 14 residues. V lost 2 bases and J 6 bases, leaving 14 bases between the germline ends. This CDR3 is CASSLLTTSFEQYF. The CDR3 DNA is TGTGCCAGCAGCTTACTAACGACTAGTTTCGAGCAGTACTTC.

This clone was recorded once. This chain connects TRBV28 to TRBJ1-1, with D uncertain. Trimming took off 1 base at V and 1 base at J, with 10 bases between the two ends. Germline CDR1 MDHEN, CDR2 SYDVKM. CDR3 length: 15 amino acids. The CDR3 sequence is CASSLYGGENTEAFF. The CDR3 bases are TGTGCCAGCAGTTTATATGGCGGGGAGAACACTGAAGCTTTCTTT.